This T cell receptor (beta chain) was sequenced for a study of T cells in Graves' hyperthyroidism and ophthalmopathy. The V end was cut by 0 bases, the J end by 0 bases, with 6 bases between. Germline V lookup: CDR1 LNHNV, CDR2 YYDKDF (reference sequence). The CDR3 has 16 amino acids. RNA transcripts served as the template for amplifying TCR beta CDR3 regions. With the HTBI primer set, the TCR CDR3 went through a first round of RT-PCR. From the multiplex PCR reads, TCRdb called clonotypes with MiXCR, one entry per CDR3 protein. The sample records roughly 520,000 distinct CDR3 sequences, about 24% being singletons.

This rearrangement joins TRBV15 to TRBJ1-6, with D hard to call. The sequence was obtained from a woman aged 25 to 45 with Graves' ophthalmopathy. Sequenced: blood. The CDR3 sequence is CATSREVTSYNSPLHF. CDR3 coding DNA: TGTGCCACCAGCAGAGAGGTGACCTCCTATAATTCACCCCTCCACTTT.